This TCR beta chain is from a study of cytomegalovirus exposure and HLA in healthy donors. The study's findings and limits: The availability of immune exposure information extended only to CMV serostatus. Earlier analysis found most TCR beta V segments productive about 90% or about 30% of the time.

A word on this clone: Its cognate antigen is unknown.

The PCR employed 60 Vbeta primers together with 13 Jbeta primers. Repertoires were generated with immunoSEQ multiplex PCR, while TCRdb's copy carries only in-frame clones and drops some. Of 150,000 to 200,000 clones listed, roughly 79% are singletons. This TCR was sampled from a young man in good health and CMV-seronegative. Sequencing was done on a sample of PBMCs.

CDR3 residues: CASSIAGSTYNEQFF. In nucleotides, the CDR3 is TGTGCCAGTAGTATAGCCGGGAGTACTTACAATGAGCAGTTCTTC. The rearrangement joins TRBV19 to TRBJ2-1; tentatively, D is TRBD2 (6 bases). Looked up from germline, CDR1 is LNHDA and CDR2 is SQIVND (reference sequence). Trimming cost V 1 base and J 4 bases, with 11 bases left between them. The CDR3 loop spans 15 amino acids.